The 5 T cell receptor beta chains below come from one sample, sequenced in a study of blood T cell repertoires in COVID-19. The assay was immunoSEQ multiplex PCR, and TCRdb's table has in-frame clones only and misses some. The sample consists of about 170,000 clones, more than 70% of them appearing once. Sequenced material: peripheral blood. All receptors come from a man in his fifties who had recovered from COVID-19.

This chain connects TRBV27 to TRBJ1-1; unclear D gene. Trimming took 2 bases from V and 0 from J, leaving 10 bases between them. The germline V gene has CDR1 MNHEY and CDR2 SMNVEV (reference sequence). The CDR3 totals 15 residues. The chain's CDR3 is CASSLRSGLNTEAFF. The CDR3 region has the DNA TGTGCCAGCAGTTTACGGTCAGGATTGAACACTGAAGCTTTCTTT.

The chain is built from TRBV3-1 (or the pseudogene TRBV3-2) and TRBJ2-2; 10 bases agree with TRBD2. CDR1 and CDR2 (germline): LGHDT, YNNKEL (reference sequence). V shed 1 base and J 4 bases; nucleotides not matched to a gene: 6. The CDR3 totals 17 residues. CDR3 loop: CASSQVPSGGATGELFF. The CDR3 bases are TGTGCCAGCAGCCAAGTCCCGAGCGGGGGGGCCACCGGGGAGCTGTTTTTT.

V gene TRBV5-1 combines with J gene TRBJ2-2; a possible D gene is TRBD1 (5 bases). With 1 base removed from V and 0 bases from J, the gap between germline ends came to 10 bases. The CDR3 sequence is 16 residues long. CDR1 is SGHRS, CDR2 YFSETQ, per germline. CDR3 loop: CASSLRQGPNTGELFF. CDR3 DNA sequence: TGCGCCAGCAGCTTGCGGCAGGGCCCGAACACCGGGGAGCTGTTTTTT.

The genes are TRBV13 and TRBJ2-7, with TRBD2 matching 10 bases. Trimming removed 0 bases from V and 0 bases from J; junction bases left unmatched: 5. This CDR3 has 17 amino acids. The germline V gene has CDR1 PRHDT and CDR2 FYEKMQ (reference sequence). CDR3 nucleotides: TGTGCCAGCAGCTTAGGGCTAGCGGGAGATTCCTCCTACGAGCAGTACTTC. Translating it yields CASSLGLAGDSSYEQYF.

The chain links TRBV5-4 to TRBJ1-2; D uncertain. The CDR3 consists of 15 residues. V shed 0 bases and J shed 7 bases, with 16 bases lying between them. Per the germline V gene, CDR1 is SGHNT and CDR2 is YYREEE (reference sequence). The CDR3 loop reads CASSLVGSIGGGYTF. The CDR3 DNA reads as TGTGCCAGCAGCTTGGTCGGATCAATTGGAGGTGGCTACACCTTC.